The present T cell receptor beta chain was sequenced within a study of cytomegalovirus exposure and HLA in healthy donors. V lost 4 bases to trimming and J lost 6 bases, with 9 bases between them. Germline loops: CDR1 SEHNR, CDR2 FQNEAQ (reference sequence). This CDR3 comprises 13 residues. Notes on this clone: The antigen remains unidentified.

General study results and limits: A later analysis linked some 17,000 TCR beta sequences to HLA alleles at 0.05 false discovery rate.

With 60 Vbeta and 13 Jbeta primers, the PCR was carried out. Sequencing used immunoSEQ multiplex PCR; TCRdb keeps in-frame clones, though not all of them. The sample lists roughly 160,000 clones, approximately 90% occurring once. The specimen was PBMCs. The TCR comes from a woman aged 25-40 years in good health and CMV-seronegative. V gene TRBV7-9 combines with J gene TRBJ2-2; a weak D match, TRBD1 (6 bases). This CDR3 is CASSSTGSGELFF. CDR3 coding DNA: TGTGCCAGCAGCTCAACAGGGTCCGGGGAGCTGTTTTTT.